These 6 T cell receptor beta chains originate from one sample sequenced in a study of monozygotic twins with inflammatory bowel disease. TCRdb re-called the 5' RACE reads and gives one entry per CDR3 protein, without DNA. This specimen shows approximately 380,000 distinct CDR3 sequences; the ten leading clones hold roughly 2.6%. The source material was blood. Receptor source: a human donor with ulcerative colitis or Crohn's disease, or a healthy co-twin of an affected twin (not recorded which).

The chain joins TRBV4-3 to TRBJ2-5; TCRdb's D call, TRBD2, is unchecked because there is no DNA. CDR1 is LGHNA and CDR2 is YSLEER in the germline V gene. The CDR3 loop spans 16 amino acids. The CDR3 protein is CASSQENQAGGQTQYF.

The chain links TRBV5-1 to TRBJ2-7; the D call from TCRdb, TRBD1, cannot be confirmed without DNA. Germline V gene lookup returns CDR1 SGHRS and CDR2 YFSETQ. The CDR3 is 16 residues long. The CDR3 region is CASSLAPGQGFYEQYF.

This chain joins TRBV4-2 and TRBJ2-7; the TRBD2 assignment by TCRdb is unverifiable without DNA. This CDR3 has 16 residues. CDR1 and CDR2 from the germline V gene are LGHNA and YNFKEQ. CDR3 in amino acids: CASSQLSGGSSYEQYF.

The rearrangement uses TRBV12-3 or TRBV12-4 and TRBJ2-4; the TCRdb D gene call, TRBD1, has no DNA to confirm it. CDR3 size: 15 residues. The CDR3 sequence: CASSSREGAKNIQYF.

The chain couples TRBV7-9 to TRBJ1-2. This CDR3 spans 13 amino acids. The germline V gene has CDR1 SEHNR and CDR2 FQNEAQ (reference sequence). CDR3 sequence: CASSLAGNYGYTF. The variable domain in full, with the rest retrieved from reference TRBV7-9 and TRBJ1-2, is DTGVSQNPRHKITKRGQNVTFRCDPISEHNRLYWYRQTLGQGPEFLTYFQNEAQLEKSRLLSDRFSAERPKGSFSTLEIQRTEQGDSAMYLCASSLAGNYGYTFGSGTRLTVV.

The V gene is TRBV21-1, the J gene TRBJ2-5; the TCRdb call, TRBD1, lacks DNA for checking. TRBV21-1 is a pseudogene. The CDR3 totals 14 residues. The CDR3 sequence: CASPRDRVKETQYF.